A single sample gave rise to the 25 T cell receptor beta chains below, sequenced in a study of siplizumab effects on memory and regulatory T cells. Assay used: immunoSEQ multiplex PCR; TCRdb lists only in-frame clones, some missing. The table records some 120,000 clones, about 95% of them present only once. Sequenced material: non-Treg CD4+ T cells sorted from blood. These receptors originate from a human donor in good health.

The chain is built from TRBV9 and TRBJ1-3; D not certain. This CDR3 contains 13 residues. In germline, CDR1 is SGDLS, CDR2 YYNGEE. Trimming pared 4 bases from V and 4 bases from J, leaving 9 bases between. CDR3 region: CASSSGGGNTIYF. The DNA of the CDR3 is TGTGCCAGCAGCTCAGGAGGCGGAAACACCATATATTTT. Full variable domain (rest looked up from reference TRBV9 and TRBJ1-3): DSGVTQTPKHLITATGQRVTLRCSPRSGDLSVYWYQQSLDQGLQFLIQYYNGEERAKGNILERFSAQQFPDLHSELNLSSLELGDSALYFCASSSGGGNTIYFGEGSWLTVV.

The chain has TRBV25-1 and TRBJ2-7, with D tentatively TRBD2 (5 bases). This CDR3 spans 13 amino acids. Germline lookup yields CDR1 MGHDK and CDR2 SYGVNS. Trimming pared 1 base from V and 5 bases from J, leaving 9 bases between. The CDR3 coding sequence is TGTGCCAGCAGTGAATCTGGGAGAGACGAGCAGTACTTC. Translating it yields CASSESGRDEQYF.

The V and J genes are TRBV5-6 and TRBJ2-4, with D perhaps assigned TRBD1 or TRBD2 (5 bases each). This CDR3 is built from 14 residues. V shed 4 bases and J shed 8 bases, with 16 bases lying between them. The V gene's germline CDR1 is SGHDT and CDR2 YYEEEE. The DNA of the CDR3 is TGTGCCAGCAGCCCCCCGGGACGTGTGGACATTCAGTACTTC. It specifies CASSPPGRVDIQYF.

The chain recombines TRBV7-9 with TRBJ1-2; possible D gene TRBD1, 5 bases. Trimming removed 1 base at V and 6 bases at J, with 6 bases between. Looked up from germline, CDR1 is SEHNR and CDR2 is FQNEAQ (reference sequence). The CDR3 is 12 residues long. The CDR3 sequence is CASSLGGNGYTF. The CDR3 nucleotides are TGTGCCAGCAGCTTAGGGGGGAATGGCTACACCTTC.

For the CDR3, the DNA is TGTGCCAGCAGCAAAAGCCGGACTAGCGCCGACTCCTACGAGCAGTACTTC. It yields the protein CASSKSRTSADSYEQYF. The chain uses TRBV21-1 and TRBJ2-7; the table calls TRBD2, which could not be checked here. TRBV21-1 has pseudogene status. The length of the CDR3 is 17 residues.

This rearrangement joins TRBV5-5 to TRBJ2-5, with TRBD1 as a possible D gene (5 bases). The CDR3 length is 14 residues. Germline CDR1 SGHKS, CDR2 YYEKEE (reference sequence). Trimming cost V 4 bases and J 4 bases, with 14 bases left between them. In DNA form, the CDR3 reads TGTGCCAGCAGCGATCAGAAAGGGGCAGAGACCCAGTACTTC. Translated: CASSDQKGAETQYF.

To note about this clone: One end of the junction does not line up with germline, which may come from a read error. This sample also contains other DNA sequences that code for the same CDR3. The chain combines TRBV6-5 with TRBJ1-5; D is ambiguous. Germline CDR1 is MNHEY and CDR2 is SVGAGI. The CDR3 runs to 13 residues. In nucleotides, the CDR3 is TGTGCCAGCAGTTACTCTGGCAAACAGCCCCAGCATTTT. This gives the protein CASSYSGKQPQHF.

This chain uses TRBV18 with TRBJ2-2; TRBD1 matches 8 bases. The CDR3 is 16 residues long. Per the germline V gene, CDR1 is KGHSH and CDR2 is LQKENI. Trimming cost V 3 bases and J 4 bases; bases outside gene matches: 7. CDR3 sequence (DNA): TGTGCCAGCTCACCCCCCGGGACAGGTTTCACCGGGGAGCTGTTTTTT. Its translation is CASSPPGTGFTGELFF.

The CDR3 spells CASSYDGGSTDTQYF. The CDR3 bases are TGCGCCAGCAGCTACGACGGCGGATCCACAGATACGCAGTATTTT. The chain carries TRBV5-1 and TRBJ2-3; no clear D. Trimming left V 3 bases short and J 2 bases short, with 13 bases between. Germline CDR1 and CDR2: SGHRS and YFSETQ. This CDR3 contains 15 residues.

The V gene is TRBV11-2, the J gene TRBJ1-1; D is uncertain. The CDR3 loop spans 13 amino acids. V was cut by 0 bases and J by 5 bases, with 7 bases left in between. The germline gives CDR1 SGHAT, CDR2 FQNNGV. The CDR3 loop is CASSLELRTEAFF. For the CDR3, the DNA is TGTGCCAGCAGCTTAGAGTTGAGGACTGAAGCTTTCTTT.

The chain recombines TRBV19 with TRBJ2-2; TRBD1 or TRBD2 may be the D gene (5 bases each). This CDR3 has 15 residues. From germline, CDR1 is LNHDA and CDR2 SQIVND (reference sequence). V lost 11 bases and J 3 bases, leaving 19 bases between the germline ends. The CDR3 here is CASTSRGADTGELFF. CDR3 coding DNA: TGTGCCTCAACGAGTAGAGGGGCCGACACCGGGGAGCTGTTTTTT.

CDR3 nucleotide sequence: TGTGCCAGCAGTGAAAGAGGGCGGGGGGGCTTCGAGACCCAGTACTTC. Residues: CASSERGRGGFETQYF. V is TRBV6-1 and J is TRBJ2-5; TRBD2 matches 9 bases. The V segment lost 2 bases and the J segment 5 bases; nucleotides outside the gene matches: 9. Germline V gene lookup returns CDR1 MNHNS and CDR2 SASEGT. The CDR3 spans 16 residues.

J is TRBJ1-1 and V is TRBV11-2; TRBD1 agrees at 7 bases. This CDR3 has 18 residues. Trimming removed 5 bases from V and 5 bases from J; junction bases left unmatched: 20. Germline CDR1 reads SGHAT; CDR2 reads FQNNGV. CDR3: CASSPGGRQGQLRTEAFF. In DNA form, the CDR3 reads TGTGCCAGCAGCCCTGGGGGTAGACAGGGCCAGTTGCGGACTGAAGCTTTCTTT.

CDR3 DNA: TGTGCCAGCAGCTCGGGACAGGGAATGTACGAGCAGTACTTC. Protein sequence: CASSSGQGMYEQYF. The chain joins TRBV11-2 to TRBJ2-7; 9 bases agree with TRBD1. The germline V gene has CDR1 SGHAT and CDR2 FQNNGV. The CDR3 loop spans 14 amino acids. The ends lost 4 bases at V and 4 bases at J; junction bases unmatched: 5.

The chain joins TRBV7-3 to TRBJ1-3; D remains ambiguous. This CDR3 has 17 residues. V was pared by 6 bases and J by 0 bases, with 18 bases between. Germline V lookup: CDR1 SGHTA, CDR2 FQGTGA. CDR3 nucleotide sequence: TGTGCCAGCAGTCCGGACCCGGGCGGTCCCTCTGGAAACACCATATATTTT. Amino acids: CASSPDPGGPSGNTIYF.

The J gene is TRBJ2-3, the V gene TRBV19, with 9 bases aligning to TRBD2. CDR3 length equals 15 residues. Unmatched junction bases numbered 5, after V lost 3 bases and J lost 4 bases. Germline lookup yields CDR1 LNHDA and CDR2 SQIVND (reference sequence). This chain's CDR3 is CASSITGLASDTQYF. The CDR3 DNA follows: TGTGCCAGTAGTATTACGGGACTAGCCTCAGATACGCAGTATTTT.

The V and J genes are TRBV4-1 and TRBJ1-4; D is possibly TRBD1 (6 bases). The germline V gene has CDR1 MGHRA and CDR2 YSYEKL. V lost 4 bases and J lost 3, with 15 bases in between. The CDR3 runs to 16 residues. The CDR3 region is CASSPLGGAPNEKLFF. The CDR3 nucleotides are TGCGCCAGCAGCCCCCTAGGGGGTGCCCCTAATGAAAAACTGTTTTTT.

J is TRBJ2-5 and V is TRBV30; D is uncertain. The germline CDR1 and CDR2 sequences are GTSNPN and SVGIG (reference sequence). V was cut by 0 bases and J by 5 bases, with 10 bases left in between. This CDR3 has 13 residues. The CDR3 protein is CAWSVRVRETQYF. The CDR3, as DNA: TGTGCCTGGAGTGTACGAGTGAGGGAGACCCAGTACTTC.

About this clone: One end of the junction fails to match germline, which may point to a read error. For the CDR3, the DNA is TGTGCCAGCAGAGAAGGGGGCGTAGCTAATGAAAAACTGTTTTTT. It translates to CASREGGVANEKLFF. The rearrangement joins TRBV2 to TRBJ1-4; 7 nucleotides align to TRBD1. Looked up from germline, CDR1 is SNHLY and CDR2 is FYNNEI. The CDR3 is 15 residues long. Combining the CDR3 with reference TRBV2 and TRBJ1-4 gives the whole variable domain EPEVTQTPSHQVTQMGQEVILRCVPISNHLYFYWYRQILGQKVEFLVSFYNNEISEKSEIFDDQFSVERPDGSNFTLKIRSTKLEDSAMYFCASREGGVANEKLFFGSGTQLSVL.

This chain joins TRBV5-1 and TRBJ2-7, with a tentative D call TRBD2 (6 bases). The germline CDR1 and CDR2 sequences are SGHRS and YFSETQ. This CDR3 has 16 residues. Trimming shortened V by 5 bases and J by 0 bases, and 18 bases separated the two germline ends. CDR3 sequence: CASRPLTRGSSYEQYF. The CDR3 coding sequence is TGCGCCAGCAGGCCTTTAACCCGGGGGAGCTCCTACGAGCAGTACTTC.

The V and J genes are TRBV11-3 and TRBJ2-5; D is ambiguous. Trimming took 4 bases from V and 3 from J, leaving 6 bases between them. The CDR3 consists of 12 residues. CDR1 is SGHNT and CDR2 is YENEEA in the germline V gene. The CDR3 DNA sequence: TGTGCCAGCAGCTCGGTGAAAGAGACCCAGTACTTC. It translates to CASSSVKETQYF. The full variable domain, rest sourced from reference TRBV11-3 and TRBJ2-5, is EAGVVQSPRYKIIEKKQPVAFWCNPISGHNTLYWYLQNLGQGPELLIRYENEEAVDDSQLPKDRFSAERLKGVDSTLKIQPAELGDSAVYLCASSSVKETQYFGPGTRLLVL.

The chain employs TRBV4-1 and TRBJ2-5; possible D gene TRBD2, 5 bases. The CDR3 loop spans 17 amino acids. Germline CDR1 MGHRA, CDR2 YSYEKL. V dropped 0 bases and J dropped 3 bases, with 17 bases sitting between them. The CDR3 reads CASSQEGASSTKETQYF. Written as DNA, the CDR3 is TGCGCCAGCAGCCAAGAAGGTGCTAGCAGCACAAAAGAGACCCAGTACTTC.

The genes are TRBV18 and TRBJ1-3; unclear D gene. The CDR3 extends over 15 amino acids. CDR1 KGHSH and CDR2 LQKENI come from the germline V gene. The V and J ends lost 3 bases and 0 bases respectively, with 9 bases between them. CDR3 sequence reads: CASSPPAGSGNTIYF. As DNA, the CDR3 is TGTGCCAGCTCACCTCCGGCCGGCTCTGGAAACACCATATATTTT.

DNA for the CDR3: TGCGCCTCTCGGGGGACCCTGAACACTGAAGCTTTCTTT. The encoded protein is CASRGTLNTEAFF. The chain links TRBV5-1 to TRBJ1-1; tentatively, D is TRBD1 (5 bases). CDR1 is SGHRS and CDR2 is YFSETQ in the germline V gene. The V gene lost 10 bases and the J gene lost 0 bases, with 13 bases spanning the gap. This CDR3 comprises 13 residues.

The V and J genes are TRBV10-3 and TRBJ1-1; D unresolved. V lost 6 bases, J lost 4 bases, and 15 bases lay in between. In germline, CDR1 is ENHRY, CDR2 SYGVKD. CDR3 length: 14 amino acids. As DNA, the CDR3 is TGTGCCATCAGCAGCACCGGTCGGGGCACTGAAGCTTTCTTT. This gives the protein CAISSTGRGTEAFF.